This TCR beta chain was captured in a study of cytomegalovirus exposure and HLA in healthy donors. Use of 60 Vbeta and 13 Jbeta primers characterized the PCR. Measured with immunoSEQ multiplex PCR; TCRdb has only the in-frame clones, and not every one. Its table records some 110,000 clones. CDR3 length: 14 residues. Deletions cut 4 bases from V and 7 bases from J, with 16 bases between. CDR1 is MNHEY, CDR2 SVGAGI, per germline. What was sequenced was PBMCs. This sequence was found in a young man in good health and CMV-seronegative. The chain uses TRBV6-5 and TRBJ2-5; maybe TRBD2 (5 bases). The CDR3 DNA reads as TGTGCCAGCAGTTCCGGGGTCGGGTTGGGGACCCAGTACTTC. It specifies CASSSGVGLGTQYF.